Each of the 15 T cell receptor beta chains below was sequenced from the same sample in a study of regulatory T cells in long-lasting Graves disease (dated by TCRdb to the early 2020s). Libraries were made using multiplex PCR. Data came from an Illumina HiSeq 4000. To build TCR beta libraries, CDR3 regions were amplified by Arm-PCR using iRepertoire HTBI primers. Starting from the raw public reads, TCRdb applied fastp trimming at Q25, assembled clones with MiXCR and retained in-frame beta chains. One record per CDR3 amino acid sequence lists the most common genes and DNA. For this sample there are approximately 350,000 distinct CDR3 sequences; 20% to 25% appear just once. The top ten hold roughly a quarter of the sample. The time point label for this specimen denotes: persistent/refractory GD, antithyroid drugs over 5 years with positive TRAb. For both TCR sequencing and RNA sequencing, RNA was extracted from PBMCs in TRIzol.

Sequencing used peripheral blood mononuclear cells (PBMCs), obtained when the disease was refractory, from a patient treated with antithyroid drugs. These receptors came from a woman in her forties with Graves disease. Donor details come from another sample of the same person, matched by shared clones.

Concerning this clonotype: One end of the junction does not line up with germline, which may come from a read error. The V call is TRBV7-8, the J call TRBJ2-7; the match to TRBD1 covers 7 bases. From germline, CDR1 is SGHVS and CDR2 FQNEAQ. The CDR3 length is 13 residues. CDR3 loop: CVSSPGQAREQYF. CDR3 nucleotides: TGTGTCAGCAGCCCAGGACAGGCGAGAGAGCAGTACTTC.

In its sample, this clonotype was seen many times. The CDR3 reads CASSVRGGADTQYF. DNA of the CDR3: TGTGCCAGCAGTGTTAGAGGAGGGGCAGATACGCAGTATTTT. V usage is TRBV6-2 or TRBV6-3 and J usage is TRBJ2-3; a possible D gene is TRBD2 (6 bases). V gave up 5 bases and J gave up 4 bases, with 13 bases separating them. This CDR3 is built from 14 residues. Germline V gene data show CDR1 as MNHEY and CDR2 as SVGEGT.

This clonotype turned up a few times. The chain recombines TRBV10-2 with TRBJ2-4; maybe TRBD1 (7 bases). Germline-derived CDR1 and CDR2 are WSHSY and SAAADI. The ends were cut back, 6 bases at V and 0 bases at J, with 12 bases in the middle. The CDR3 loop spans 15 amino acids. CDR3 sequence (DNA): TGCGCCAGCAGCAGGGGGGATATAGCCAAAAACATTCAGTACTTC. This codes for CASSRGDIAKNIQYF.

This clonotype was observed at least ten times. The chain is built from TRBV20-1 and TRBJ1-1; D is perhaps TRBD1 (6 bases). With 5 bases removed from V and 6 bases from J, the gap between germline ends came to 19 bases. Germline values: CDR1 DFQATT, CDR2 SNEGSKA (reference sequence). The CDR3 has 14 residues. The CDR3 coding sequence is TGCAGTGCTGTGGACGCCACAGGGAGGGCTGAAGCTTTCTTT. Residues: CSAVDATGRAEAFF.

The gene calls are TRBV18 and TRBJ1-2, with a possible D match to TRBD1 (5 bases). CDR1 is KGHSH, CDR2 LQKENI, per germline. The CDR3 has 14 amino acids. V shed 0 bases and J shed 2 bases, with 7 bases lying between them. The CDR3 DNA sequence: TGTGCCAGCTCACCACCGACAGTCAACTATGGCTACACCTTC. Translated, it gives CASSPPTVNYGYTF.

Only a few counts were recorded for this clonotype. This chain connects TRBV19 to TRBJ2-3; D is unclear. V lost 6 bases and J lost 2, with 9 bases in between. The germline V gene encodes CDR1 LNHDA and CDR2 SQIVND (reference sequence). This CDR3 is 13 amino acids long. CDR3 sequence (DNA): TGTGCCAGTAGCAACTTATACACAGATACGCAGTATTTT. It specifies CASSNLYTDTQYF.

Worth noting for this clonotype: This may stem from a read error, because a much larger clone lies one nucleotide away. The rearrangement uses TRBV6-1 and TRBJ2-2; TRBD1 is a possible D gene (7 bases). Germline values: CDR1 MNHNS, CDR2 SASEGT. This CDR3 comprises 14 residues. CDR3 in DNA: TGTGCCAGCAGGCGGGACAGCTACACCAGGGAGCTGTTTTTT. Translation: CASRRDSYTRELFF.

This clonotype was seen repeatedly, ten times or more. The genes are TRBV12-3 or TRBV12-4 and TRBJ2-2; 9 bases align to TRBD2. The J segment lost 1 base and the V segment lost 2 bases, leaving 2 bases of the junction unmatched. The length of the CDR3 is 16 residues. Here the CDR3 reads CASSLSGGRNTGELFF. CDR3 bases: TGTGCCAGCAGTTTAAGCGGGGGGCGGAACACCGGGGAGCTGTTTTTT.

This clonotype was recorded at least ten times. This chain's CDR3 is CATSRALGGRGIQYF. The CDR3 nucleotides read TGTGCCACCAGCAGGGCGCTTGGGGGGAGAGGCATTCAGTACTTC. The rearrangement links TRBV15 to TRBJ2-4; tentative D call: TRBD2 (6 bases). V was trimmed by 3 bases and J by 9 bases, leaving 18 bases between them. Germline CDR1 and CDR2: LNHNV and YYDKDF (reference sequence). The CDR3 is 15 residues long. The variable domain in full, with the rest retrieved from reference TRBV15 and TRBJ2-4, is DAMVIQNPRYQVTQFGKPVTLSCSQTLNHNVMYWYQQKSSQAPKLLFHYYDKDFNNEADTPDNFQSRRPNTSFCFLDIRSPGLGDTAMYLCATSRALGGRGIQYFGAGTRLSVL.

The chain is built from TRBV6-1 and TRBJ2-7, with a weak D call TRBD1 (5 bases). This CDR3 is 15 amino acids long. V was pared by 7 bases and J by 2 bases, with 18 bases between. Germline-derived CDR1 and CDR2 are MNHNS and SASEGT. CDR3 residues: CASMSSGSLTYEQYF. CDR3 DNA sequence: TGTGCCAGCATGAGTTCAGGGTCGCTCACCTACGAGCAGTACTTC.

This clonotype was seen only a few times. The V and J genes are TRBV3-1 and TRBJ2-7, with D perhaps given as TRBD1 or TRBD2 (5 bases each). The V and J ends lost 4 bases and 3 bases respectively, with 13 bases between them. The CDR3 contains 14 residues. CDR1 and CDR2 from the germline V gene are LGHDT and YNNKEL (reference sequence). CDR3 region: CASSPYWGNYEQYF. The DNA of the CDR3 is TGTGCCAGCAGCCCGTACTGGGGGAACTACGAGCAGTACTTC.

This clonotype was counted ten times or more. This chain uses TRBV28 with TRBJ1-1, with unresolved D. Per germline, CDR1 MDHEN and CDR2 SYDVKM. V lost 7 bases, J lost 0 bases, and 9 bases lay in between. The CDR3 is 13 residues long. The CDR3 DNA reads TGTGCCAGCACGAAGTTCATGAACACTGAAGCTTTCTTT. This encodes CASTKFMNTEAFF. Based on the CDR3 plus reference TRBV28 and TRBJ1-1, the full variable domain is DVKVTQSSRYLVKRTGEKVFLECVQDMDHENMFWYRQDPGLGLRLIYFSYDVKMKEKGDIPEGYSVSREKKERFSLILESASTNQTSMYLCASTKFMNTEAFFGQGTRLTVV.

This clonotype was seen repeatedly, ten times or more. The CDR3 is CASRGWGKTNEKLFF. DNA of the CDR3: TGTGCCAGCAGGGGTTGGGGAAAGACTAATGAAAAACTGTTTTTT. This rearrangement joins TRBV28 to TRBJ1-4; D ambiguous. Germline CDR1 MDHEN, CDR2 SYDVKM. The V end lost 6 bases, the J end lost 2 bases, and 13 bases lay between the germline ends. This CDR3 is 15 amino acids long.

The chain employs TRBV6-9 and TRBJ2-2, with D possibly TRBD1 on 5 matching bases. Germline loops: CDR1 MNHGY, CDR2 SVAAGI. V gave up 3 bases and J gave up 6 bases, with 8 bases separating them. The CDR3 is 13 residues long. CDR3 amino acids: CASSYRAPGELFF. The CDR3 bases are TGTGCCAGCAGTTACAGGGCGCCCGGGGAGCTGTTTTTT.

This clonotype was seen repeatedly, ten times or more. This chain joins TRBV7-3 and TRBJ1-1, with D unresolved. CDR3 length: 13 residues. V was shortened by 1 base and J by 2 bases, with 5 bases between the two germline ends. Per germline, CDR1 SGHTA and CDR2 FQGTGA. CDR3 sequence: CASSLRPNTEAFF. CDR3 bases: TGTGCCAGCAGCTTAAGGCCTAACACTGAAGCTTTCTTT.